The TCR beta chain described here comes from a study of CD8+CD57+ T cells in acquired aplastic anemia. General study results and limits: Significant differences in CD8+ Simpson's diversity were not observed between patients and controls.

This CDR3 has 12 residues. Germline V gene data show CDR1 as SQVTM and CDR2 as ANQGSEA. Regarding this clonotype: Its matching antigen is unknown. Germline is not matched at one junction end, which may reflect a read error.

Genomic DNA served as template for TCR beta VDJ and CDR3 profiling. Using its own MiXCR run on the reads, TCRdb lists one record per CDR3 protein. The sample includes some 410,000 distinct CDR3 sequences, about 70% of them seen just once. The clonotype comes from a human donor in good health, serving as a control. The gene calls are TRBV29-1 and TRBJ2-2, with 8 positions matching TRBD2. Sequenced material: sorted CD4+, CD8+, or CD8+CD57+ T cells (not recorded which) from PBMCs. The CDR3 loop reads CSLRLASGGLFF. The CDR3, as DNA: TGCAGCTTAAGACTAGCGTCCGGGGGGCTGTTTTTC.